Each of the 31 T cell receptor beta chains below was sequenced from the same sample in a study of blood T cells in healthy people across ages. A sample-barcoded 5' primer and a J-beta primer mix were used in a second PCR of roughly 7 to 11 cycles. TCRdb itself ran the 5' RACE reads through MiXCR, one entry per CDR3 protein. The sample holds about 930,000 distinct CDR3 sequences, about 28% seen once. The same data also went into a second study, on T cells of mothers and their children.

The sample was blood. All receptors derive from a woman aged 40-49 years in good health.

With respect to this clonotype: Possible read error: a much larger clone is one base away. Since the CDR3 does not end with the conserved phenylalanine or tryptophan, this likely comes from a read error. This chain uses TRBV7-2 with TRBJ1-1, with 10 nucleotides matching TRBD1. Germline V gene lookup returns CDR1 SGHTA and CDR2 FQGNSA. This CDR3 spans 13 amino acids. V was pared by 4 bases and J by 7 bases, with 3 bases of the junction left unmatched. The CDR3 sequence: CASSSGQGFEAFL. The DNA of the CDR3 is TGTGCCAGCAGCTCGGGACAGGGGTTTGAAGCTTTCCTT.

The sample holds many counts of this clonotype. This chain uses TRBV29-1 with TRBJ2-1; 10 bases are a match to TRBD2. J was trimmed by 0 bases and V by 4 bases; bases with no gene match: 6. The CDR3 is 16 residues long. Per germline, CDR1 SQVTM and CDR2 ANQGSEA. The CDR3 spells CSVGPLAGASYNEQFF. CDR3 coding DNA: TGCAGCGTTGGGCCCCTAGCGGGGGCCTCCTACAATGAGCAGTTCTTC.

The CDR3 nucleotides are TGTGCCAGCAGTGAATTCGGGGGCCGTCGATTGAACACTGAAGCTTTCTTT. Encoded protein: CASSEFGGRRLNTEAFF. The genes are TRBV2 and TRBJ1-1; TRBD1 might be the D (6 bases). The ends were cut back, 2 bases at V and 0 bases at J, with 16 bases in the middle. The CDR3 extends over 17 amino acids. CDR1 and CDR2 from the germline V gene are SNHLY and FYNNEI.

This clonotype was counted ten times or more. The chain combines TRBV10-3 with TRBJ1-1; D ambiguous. The CDR3 spans 13 residues. The germline V gene has CDR1 ENHRY and CDR2 SYGVKD. Trimming pared 0 bases from V and 8 bases from J, leaving 10 bases between. The CDR3 nucleotides are TGTGCCATCAGTGAGTCTAATGGGCAGGAAGCTTTCTTT. It yields the protein CAISESNGQEAFF.

This sequence joins TRBV6-5 and TRBJ2-7, with TRBD2 matching over 9 bases. The CDR3 is 16 residues long. The V segment lost 0 bases and the J segment 2 bases; nucleotides outside the gene matches: 5. Germline-derived CDR1 and CDR2 are MNHEY and SVGAGI. The CDR3 reads CASSYSGASGAYEQYF. In nucleotides, the CDR3 is TGTGCCAGCAGTTACTCAGGGGCTAGCGGGGCCTACGAGCAGTACTTC.

This clonotype has just a few counts. The chain couples TRBV7-2 to TRBJ1-2, with 7 bases fitting TRBD1. This CDR3 has 16 amino acids. After removal of 5 bases from V and 8 bases from J, the junction contained 17 bases not matched to a gene. Germline assignment: CDR1 SGHTA and CDR2 FQGNSA. The CDR3 loop is CASSTEGTVPMGGYTF. The CDR3 bases are TGTGCCAGCAGCACAGAGGGGACAGTTCCAATGGGGGGCTACACCTTC.

The chain links TRBV7-3 to TRBJ1-6, with unresolved D. Trimming took off 5 bases at V and 10 bases at J, with 15 bases between the two ends. CDR3 length: 14 amino acids. Germline lookup yields CDR1 SGHTA and CDR2 FQGTGA. This CDR3 reads CASSAKALGSPLHF. The CDR3 DNA sequence: TGTGCCAGCAGCGCAAAAGCCCTAGGGTCACCCCTCCACTTT.

This chain uses TRBV20-1 with TRBJ2-5; the match to TRBD2 covers 9 bases. This CDR3 is 13 amino acids long. V shed 4 bases, J shed 3 bases, and the junction held 3 bases outside the gene matches. Germline V gene lookup returns CDR1 DFQATT and CDR2 SNEGSKA (reference sequence). CDR3 in amino acids: CSATLAGEETQYF. CDR3 DNA sequence: TGCAGTGCTACGTTAGCGGGGGAAGAGACCCAGTACTTC.

This clonotype was seen only a few times. V is TRBV5-4 and J is TRBJ2-5; D is undetermined. There are 13 residues in the CDR3. Germline V gene data show CDR1 as SGHNT and CDR2 as YYREEE (reference sequence). V was trimmed by 3 bases and J by 3 bases, leaving 9 bases between them. The CDR3 spells CASSSTMEETQYF. CDR3 sequence (DNA): TGTGCCAGCAGCTCGACGATGGAAGAGACCCAGTACTTC.

This chain uses TRBV10-3 with TRBJ1-1, with TRBD1 identical over 8 bases. The CDR3 consists of 12 residues. V shed 4 bases and J 11 bases; nucleotides not matched to a gene: 6. Germline V gives CDR1 ENHRY, CDR2 SYGVKD. The CDR3 protein is CAISGNDRGAFF. The CDR3 DNA reads as TGTGCCATCAGTGGAAACGACAGGGGTGCTTTCTTT.

There are many counts of this clonotype. V gene TRBV20-1 combines with J gene TRBJ2-1; possibly TRBD1 for D (6 bases). Germline CDR1 DFQATT, CDR2 SNEGSKA (reference sequence). The CDR3 covers 14 residues. V shed 0 bases and J shed 6 bases, with 12 bases lying between them. The chain's CDR3 is CSARDDRTGNEQFF. In DNA, the CDR3 is TGCAGTGCTAGAGATGACAGGACGGGCAATGAGCAGTTCTTC.

The CDR3 reads CASSYRPGGTFF. The CDR3 nucleotides are TGTGCCAGCAGTTACCGGCCAGGGGGGACTTTCTTT. This chain connects TRBV6-6 to TRBJ1-1; 7 positions agree with TRBD1. The CDR3 has 12 residues. Germline CDR1 reads MNHNY; CDR2 reads SVGAGI (reference sequence). The trim removed 2 bases at V and 12 bases at J, leaving 6 bases unmatched.

This clonotype was seen a few times. CDR3 in DNA: TGCGCCAGCAGCCAAGGGACAGGGGGCGATGAAAAACTGTTTTTT. Residues: CASSQGTGGDEKLFF. This chain links TRBV4-3 with TRBJ1-4; 11 positions match TRBD1. CDR3 size: 15 residues. Germline CDR1 reads LGHNA; CDR2 reads YSLEER. V trimming: 1 base; J trimming: 6 bases; junction bases outside the gene matches: 1.

This clonotype came up many times. The CDR3 reads CASSAGDRRLTNEQFF. The DNA for the CDR3 is TGTGCCAGCAGCGCTGGGGACAGGAGACTGACTAATGAGCAGTTCTTC. V usage is TRBV9 and J usage is TRBJ2-1, with 8 bases lining up with TRBD1. The CDR3 runs 16 residues. V lost 3 bases and J lost 7; bases outside the gene matches: 12. Germline CDR1 reads SGDLS; CDR2 reads YYNGEE.

As to this clonotype: The junction shows a germline mismatch at one end, possibly a read error. The chain is built from TRBV11-2 and TRBJ2-7, with 8 bases aligning to TRBD2. CDR1 is SGHAT, CDR2 FQNNGV, per germline. The CDR3 sequence is 15 residues long. The CDR3, as DNA: TGTGCCTGCAGCTTAGGTCCGGGGGGGCCCTACGAGCAGTACTTC. It translates to CACSLGPGGPYEQYF.

The V and J genes are TRBV7-2 and TRBJ2-1, with D perhaps TRBD2 (6 bases). The germline V gene encodes CDR1 SGHTA and CDR2 FQGNSA. The CDR3 is made up of 13 amino acids. V lost 6 bases, J lost 3 bases, and 9 bases lay in between. The CDR3 region is CASSWTNYNEQFF. The CDR3 DNA follows: TGTGCCAGCAGTTGGACTAACTACAATGAGCAGTTCTTC.

The chain combines TRBV7-2 with TRBJ2-7; D is undetermined. This CDR3 has 14 residues. The V gene lost 0 bases and the J gene lost 3 bases, with 9 bases spanning the gap. CDR1 and CDR2 (germline): SGHTA, FQGNSA. The CDR3 DNA sequence: TGTGCCAGCAGCTTAGCCACGGCCAACTACGAGCAGTACTTC. Translating it yields CASSLATANYEQYF.

Only a few counts were recorded for this clonotype. The chain uses TRBV12-3 or TRBV12-4 and TRBJ2-7; TRBD1 agrees at 11 bases. The CDR3 runs 14 residues. The ends lost 7 bases at V and 2 bases at J; junction bases unmatched: 4. In nucleotides, the CDR3 is TGTGCCAGCACCGGACAGGGGGCAGCCTACGAGCAGTACTTC. It translates to CASTGQGAAYEQYF.

This clonotype was observed a few times. V usage is TRBV18 and J usage is TRBJ1-4; TRBD1 might be the D (6 bases). The germline V gene encodes CDR1 KGHSH and CDR2 LQKENI. The CDR3 is 16 amino acids. V lost 4 bases and J lost 0, with 12 bases in between. DNA of the CDR3: TGTGCCAGCTCACGGACAGACTCCTCAACTAATGAAAAACTGTTTTTT. This gives the protein CASSRTDSSTNEKLFF.

This clonotype was observed many times. A read error may produce the germline difference seen at one junction end. The chain uses TRBV5-1 and TRBJ2-1, with 13 bases identical to TRBD2. Germline CDR1 SGHRS, CDR2 YFSETQ. The CDR3 spans 15 residues. The CDR3 loop reads CASSSGLAGNNEQFF. Written as DNA, the CDR3 is TGTGCCAGCAGCTCGGGACTAGCGGGGAACAATGAGCAGTTCTTC.

Ten or more counts support this clonotype. The V and J genes are TRBV14 and TRBJ2-7; tentative D call: TRBD1 (5 bases). This CDR3 has 14 residues. The germline V gene encodes CDR1 SGHDN and CDR2 FVKESK. Trimming took off 4 bases at V and 6 bases at J, with 16 bases between the two ends. The DNA for the CDR3 is TGTGCCAGCAGCCCCAGGGTAACGGGTCGCGAGCAGTACTTC. It codes for CASSPRVTGREQYF. Using reference TRBV14 and TRBJ2-7 for the parts outside the CDR3, the full variable domain is EAGVTQFPSHSVIEKGQTVTLRCDPISGHDNLYWYRRVMGKEIKFLLHFVKESKQDESGMPNNRFLAERTGGTYSTLKVQPAELEDSGVYFCASSPRVTGREQYFGPGTRLTVT.

The rearrangement joins TRBV2 to TRBJ1-1, with D uncertain. CDR1 is SNHLY and CDR2 is FYNNEI in the germline V gene. With 7 bases removed from V and 1 base from J, the gap between germline ends came to 10 bases. The CDR3 has 13 residues. The CDR3 region is CASTTYENTEAFF. The CDR3 DNA follows: TGTGCCAGCACGACATACGAGAACACTGAAGCTTTCTTT.

The V and J genes are TRBV12-3 or TRBV12-4 and TRBJ1-4; TRBD1 matches at 10 bases. This CDR3 region has 14 residues. V lost 7 bases to trimming and J lost 8 bases; unmatched junction nucleotides: 7. For the CDR3, the DNA is TGTGCCAGCACCGGACAGGGGGGGAACGAAAAACTGTTTTTT. Encoded protein: CASTGQGGNEKLFF.

The J gene is TRBJ2-1, the V gene TRBV24-1; TRBD1 is a possible D gene (5 bases). Germline CDR1 KGHDR, CDR2 SFDVKD. This CDR3 region has 16 residues. The germline V and J ends were trimmed by 2 bases and 0 bases, with 10 bases remaining between them. The CDR3 coding sequence is TGTGCCACCAGTGATTCGTCAGGGTCCTCCTACAATGAGCAGTTCTTC. Translating gives CATSDSSGSSYNEQFF.

This clonotype appeared many times. The chain links TRBV12-3 or TRBV12-4 to TRBJ2-5; 8 bases are shared with TRBD1. The ends lost 5 bases at V and 4 bases at J; junction bases unmatched: 6. This CDR3 is built from 14 residues. DNA of the CDR3: TGTGCCAGCAGTGGACGGACAGGGCTAGAGACCCAGTACTTC. Amino acids: CASSGRTGLETQYF.

This clonotype appeared a few times. The rearrangement links TRBV5-6 to TRBJ2-2, with D maybe TRBD2 (6 bases). Germline CDR1 is SGHDT and CDR2 is YYEEEE. The CDR3 runs 16 residues. Trimming took off 4 bases at V and 6 bases at J, with 19 bases between the two ends. The CDR3 DNA follows: TGTGCCAGCAGCCCCGCCGGAGGGATGACATCCGGGGAGCTGTTTTTT. This translates into CASSPAGGMTSGELFF.

This clonotype has only a few counts. Its ends do not fully match the called genes, so a read error is possible. The gene calls are TRBV20-1 and TRBJ1-2, with D tentatively TRBD1 (5 bases). The V gene's germline CDR1 is DFQATT and CDR2 SNEGSKA (reference sequence). This CDR3 has 14 amino acids. CDR3 region: CSARRGEVNYGHTF. In DNA form, the CDR3 reads TGCAGTGCTAGAAGAGGGGAAGTCAACTATGGCCACACCTTC.

The rearrangement links TRBV20-1 to TRBJ1-4; 7 positions match TRBD1. CDR3 length equals 14 residues. V lost 3 bases to trimming and J lost 3 bases; unmatched junction nucleotides: 4. Germline V CDR1 and CDR2: DFQATT, SNEGSKA (reference sequence). The CDR3 DNA follows: TGCAGTGCTAGCCACGGACAGGCTAATGAAAAACTGTTTTTT. The encoded protein is CSASHGQANEKLFF.

The table lists this clonotype with many counts. This chain links TRBV20-1 with TRBJ2-5; 8 bases fit TRBD1. The ends lost 4 bases at V and 3 bases at J; junction bases unmatched: 7. Germline lookup yields CDR1 DFQATT and CDR2 SNEGSKA (reference sequence). CDR3 length: 14 amino acids. CDR3 protein: CSATPDRGKETQYF. CDR3 DNA: TGCAGTGCTACACCCGACAGGGGCAAAGAGACCCAGTACTTC.

This clonotype was picked up a small number of times. One end of the junction does not line up with germline, which may come from a read error. The chain carries TRBV7-9 and TRBJ1-1; no definite D call. The CDR3 is 12 amino acids. Germline CDR1 reads SEHNR; CDR2 reads FQNEAQ (reference sequence). The CDR3 spells CSSSSLNTEAFF. The CDR3 nucleotides are TGTTCCAGCAGCTCTCTGAACACTGAAGCTTTCTTT.

In its sample, this clonotype was seen once. This chain joins TRBV10-3 and TRBJ2-3; TRBD1 might be the D (5 bases). V lost 5 bases, J lost 1 base, and 10 bases lay in between. Germline lookup yields CDR1 ENHRY and CDR2 SYGVKD. This CDR3 has 14 amino acids. CDR3 sequence reads: CAISSREGTDTQYF. CDR3 sequence (DNA): TGTGCCATCAGTAGCAGGGAAGGCACAGATACGCAGTATTTT.